Each of the 28 T cell receptor beta chains below was sequenced from the same sample in a study of OX40 agonist ivuxolimab in advanced cancers. Some clones are missing from TCRdb's copy, which holds only in-frame ones; the method was immunoSEQ multiplex PCR. This table holds tens of thousands of clones, approximately 91% found once. The specimen was CD4+ or CD8+ T cells sorted from blood, collected in a trial of the OX40 agonist ivuxolimab. These TCRs come from an adult with an advanced solid tumor such as melanoma, head and neck, liver or kidney cancer.

The DNA of the CDR3 is TGTGCCAGCAGCTTGGAATCGCTCGGGGGGACAGATACGCAGTATTTT. Translated, it gives CASSLESLGGTDTQYF. The chain couples TRBV5-6 to TRBJ2-3; 7 bases map to TRBD2. Germline CDR1 is SGHDT and CDR2 is YYEEEE. The CDR3 is 16 residues long. V was clipped by 0 bases and J by 3 bases; unmatched bases: 7.

This chain joins TRBV4-2 and TRBJ2-1, with D hard to call. The germline V gene has CDR1 LGHNA and CDR2 YNFKEQ. This CDR3 is built from 15 residues. V lost 3 bases to trimming and J lost 10 bases, with 19 bases between them. The CDR3 region is CASSQASGPLGEQFF. The DNA for the CDR3 is TGTGCCAGCAGCCAGGCCTCCGGGCCCCTGGGGGAGCAGTTCTTC.

There are a few counts of this clone. The V gene is TRBV30, the J gene TRBJ2-7; TRBD1 might be the D (5 bases). Germline V CDR1 and CDR2: GTSNPN, SVGIG (reference sequence). V shed 1 base and J shed 3 bases, with 10 bases lying between them. The CDR3 consists of 13 residues. In DNA, the CDR3 is TGTGCCTGGAGTGACCGAGACAGCTACGAGCAGTACTTC. It translates to CAWSDRDSYEQYF.

This clone has only a few counts. The J gene is TRBJ1-1, the V gene TRBV27, with D uncertain. This CDR3 comprises 13 residues. Germline CDR1 is MNHEY and CDR2 is SMNVEV (reference sequence). V shed 6 bases and J shed 9 bases, with 17 bases lying between them. The DNA for the CDR3 is TGTGCCAGCAGCCTAAACCAGCCAGGCAAAGCTTTCTTT. Amino acid sequence: CASSLNQPGKAFF.

The CDR3 is CALGARGNTIYF. The DNA for the CDR3 is TGTGCCCTGGGGGCGCGAGGAAACACCATATATTTT. V usage is TRBV28 and J usage is TRBJ1-3, with a possible D match to TRBD1 (6 bases). In germline, CDR1 is MDHEN, CDR2 SYDVKM. The V end was cut by 11 bases, the J end by 4 bases, with 12 bases between. CDR3 length: 12 residues.

The chain recombines TRBV4-3 with TRBJ2-3, with TRBD2 identical over 14 bases. This CDR3 spans 16 amino acids. V lost 4 bases, J lost 9 bases, and 9 bases stayed unmatched. The germline V gene has CDR1 LGHNA and CDR2 YSLEER. CDR3 DNA sequence: TGCGCCAGCAGCCTCTCCTGGGGACTAGCGGGAGACACGCAGTATTTT. Its translation: CASSLSWGLAGDTQYF.

This clone is deemed medium-sized. This rearrangement joins TRBV2 to TRBJ1-2; D might be TRBD1 (6 bases). This CDR3 spans 14 amino acids. Germline V gene data show CDR1 as SNHLY and CDR2 as FYNNEI. Trimming stripped 9 bases from V and 9 bases from J, with 23 bases between. The CDR3 nucleotides are TGTGCCAGTGGGAGAGGGGGACACCGCAGTAGCTACACCTTC. Translation gives CASGRGGHRSSYTF.

This chain links TRBV6-6 with TRBJ1-4; a weak D match, TRBD1 (6 bases). CDR1 is MNHNY, CDR2 SVGAGI, per germline (reference sequence). The CDR3 spans 15 residues. The V end lost 7 bases, the J end lost 6 bases, and 18 bases lay between the germline ends. The CDR3 DNA reads TGTGCCAGCAAGGAGGGGGAGATCTCGGATGAAAAACTGTTTTTT. This encodes CASKEGEISDEKLFF.

The chain is built from TRBV15 and TRBJ2-7; 7 nucleotides match TRBD2. CDR3 length equals 16 residues. From germline, CDR1 is LNHNV and CDR2 YYDKDF (reference sequence). After removal of 1 base from V and 0 bases from J, the junction contained 6 bases not matched to a gene. DNA for the CDR3: TGTGCCACCAGCAGAGTAACGTCTAGCGGCTCCTACGAGCAGTACTTC. Translated: CATSRVTSSGSYEQYF.

The genes are TRBV25-1 and TRBJ2-7; 7 positions agree with TRBD1. The CDR3 has 13 amino acids. Germline lookup yields CDR1 MGHDK and CDR2 SYGVNS. V was clipped by 6 bases and J by 5 bases; unmatched bases: 7. CDR3 amino acids: CASSRQGPDEQYF. DNA for the CDR3: TGTGCCAGCAGCCGACAGGGTCCCGACGAGCAGTACTTC.

The chain employs TRBV9 and TRBJ2-7, with 14 bases aligning to TRBD2. From germline, CDR1 is SGDLS and CDR2 YYNGEE. CDR3 size: 15 residues. The junction had 5 bases not matched to a gene; V was cut back by 3 bases and J by 6 bases. The CDR3 reads CASSGSGTSGGEQYF. In DNA, the CDR3 is TGTGCCAGCAGCGGGTCCGGGACTAGCGGGGGCGAGCAGTACTTC.

This clone appeared a single time. This chain connects TRBV11-3 to TRBJ2-7; TRBD1 matches 8 bases. The CDR3 extends over 14 amino acids. Trimming cost V 1 base and J 5 bases; bases outside gene matches: 4. Germline CDR1 is SGHNT and CDR2 is YENEEA. CDR3 nucleotide sequence: TGTGCCAGCAGCTTAGGACAGGGGATCCACGAGCAGTACTTC. It is translated as CASSLGQGIHEQYF.

This clone was seen only a few times. The chain carries TRBV7-2 and TRBJ1-1; D ambiguous. Germline V gives CDR1 SGHTA, CDR2 FQGNSA. Trimming left V 7 bases short and J 0 bases short, with 9 bases between. The CDR3 runs to 13 residues. DNA of the CDR3: TGTGCCAGCAACTATCGGGTGAACACTGAAGCTTTCTTT. It specifies CASNYRVNTEAFF.

This chain uses TRBV6-5 with TRBJ2-3, with D maybe TRBD1 (6 bases). CDR3 length: 13 amino acids. CDR1 MNHEY and CDR2 SVGAGI come from the germline V gene. Trimming took 6 bases from V and 4 from J, leaving 11 bases between them. CDR3 sequence (DNA): TGTGCCAGCAGGACACAGGGTTCAGATACGCAGTATTTT. Its translation: CASRTQGSDTQYF.

This chain uses TRBV9 with TRBJ1-2, with D maybe TRBD1 (5 bases). The CDR3 is 15 amino acids. Trimming pared 0 bases from V and 5 bases from J, leaving 14 bases between. CDR1 is SGDLS, CDR2 YYNGEE, per germline. CDR3 nucleotides: TGTGCCAGCAGCGTAGAGGTGGGGGGTGGATATGGCTACACCTTC. Amino acids: CASSVEVGGGYGYTF.

The rearrangement links TRBV6-6 to TRBJ2-3, with 10 bases matching TRBD1. Germline V gene lookup returns CDR1 MNHNY and CDR2 SVGAGI (reference sequence). V lost 5 bases to trimming and J lost 5 bases; unmatched junction nucleotides: 7. The CDR3 has 15 amino acids. The CDR3 region is CASSNRQGAEDTQYF. The CDR3 coding sequence is TGTGCCAGCAGTAATCGACAGGGGGCAGAAGATACGCAGTATTTT.

This clone turned up a few times. The chain combines TRBV6-6 with TRBJ1-2, with a tentative D call TRBD1 (5 bases). This CDR3 has 14 residues. The germline gives CDR1 MNHNY, CDR2 SVGAGI (reference sequence). With 6 bases removed from V and 6 bases from J, the gap between germline ends came to 17 bases. The CDR3 here is CASSPRRGNHGYTF. CDR3 in DNA: TGTGCCAGCAGCCCTCGGCGGGGGAACCATGGCTACACCTTC.

V gene TRBV5-1 combines with J gene TRBJ2-1; D perhaps matches TRBD2 (7 bases). Germline V lookup: CDR1 SGHRS, CDR2 YFSETQ. The CDR3 is 15 residues long. V was pared by 1 base and J by 6 bases, with 14 bases between. The CDR3 sequence: CASSLLSGGLNEQFF. The CDR3 DNA follows: TGCGCCAGCAGCTTGTTATCCGGGGGGCTCAATGAGCAGTTCTTC.

This sequence joins TRBV7-2 and TRBJ2-4; D ambiguous. Germline lookup yields CDR1 SGHTA and CDR2 FQGNSA. The CDR3 covers 13 residues. Trimming removed 1 base from V and 5 bases from J, with 6 bases in between. The CDR3 region has the DNA TGTGCCAGCAGCTTAGAGGCCGAAAACATTCAGTACTTC. This sequence encodes CASSLEAENIQYF.

The V gene is TRBV6-5, the J gene TRBJ1-5, with TRBD1 as a possible D gene (5 bases). Trimming took off 10 bases at V and 1 base at J, with 11 bases between the two ends. The CDR3 runs 13 residues. Per germline, CDR1 MNHEY and CDR2 SVGAGI. Here the CDR3 reads CATGSLSNQPQHF. CDR3 in DNA: TGTGCCACAGGGTCTCTGAGCAATCAGCCCCAGCATTTT.

V is TRBV29-1 and J is TRBJ1-5; tentatively, D is TRBD1 (5 bases). The length of the CDR3 is 13 residues. Germline V gene sequence: CDR1 SQVTM, CDR2 ANQGSEA. Trimming took off 4 bases at V and 11 bases at J, with 18 bases between the two ends. The DNA for the CDR3 is TGCAGCGTTGCAGGACCGCGACAACAGGCCCAGCATTTT. It codes for CSVAGPRQQAQHF. The variable domain in full, completed from reference TRBV29-1 and TRBJ1-5, reads SAVISQKPSRDICQRGTSLTIQCQVDSQVTMMFWYRQQPGQSLTLIATANQGSEATYESGFVIDKFPISRPNLTFSTLTVSNMSPEDSSIYLCSVAGPRQQAQHFGDGTRLSIL.

The table lists this clone with a count of one. The chain recombines TRBV28 with TRBJ1-3; TRBD1 is a possible D gene (5 bases). Trimming pared 6 bases from V and 3 bases from J, leaving 12 bases between. Germline V gene data show CDR1 as MDHEN and CDR2 as SYDVKM. CDR3 length equals 14 residues. In DNA, the CDR3 is TGTGCCAGCAGAAACCAGGGAAGTGGAAACACCATATATTTT. Protein sequence: CASRNQGSGNTIYF.

The V and J genes are TRBV2 and TRBJ1-2; D uncertain. The V gene's germline CDR1 is SNHLY and CDR2 FYNNEI. CDR3 length: 15 residues. The V end was cut by 2 bases, the J end by 1 base, with 11 bases between. The CDR3 nucleotides are TGTGCCAGCAGTGAACGTGGGGATAGTAACTATGGCTACACCTTC. Protein sequence: CASSERGDSNYGYTF.

This chain joins TRBV15 and TRBJ1-1, with D perhaps TRBD1 (6 bases). V was trimmed by 3 bases and J by 5 bases, leaving 10 bases between them. The CDR3 totals 13 residues. CDR1 and CDR2 (germline): LNHNV, YYDKDF (reference sequence). CDR3 bases: TGTGCCACCAGCAGGAGGGGGGTTACTGAAGCTTTCTTT. The encoded protein is CATSRRGVTEAFF.

This sequence joins TRBV15 and TRBJ2-2; D not resolved. V lost 5 bases and J 2 bases, leaving 15 bases between the germline ends. The CDR3 sequence is 16 residues long. Germline V lookup: CDR1 LNHNV, CDR2 YYDKDF (reference sequence). CDR3: CATSSHPGDNTGELFF. CDR3 bases: TGTGCCACCAGCTCACACCCCGGCGACAACACCGGGGAGCTGTTTTTT.

The chain uses TRBV7-3 and TRBJ2-7; D gene ambiguous. There are 13 residues in the CDR3. The V gene lost 7 bases and the J gene lost 2 bases, with 12 bases spanning the gap. Per the germline V gene, CDR1 is SGHTA and CDR2 is FQGTGA. CDR3 nucleotides: TGTGCCAGCAAAAACTTAATTCCCTACGAGCAGTACTTC. As protein: CASKNLIPYEQYF.

CDR3 loop: CASSMGQGLGGYTF. Here the CDR3 DNA reads TGTGCCAGTAGTATGGGACAGGGGTTAGGTGGCTACACCTTC. The V call is TRBV19, the J call TRBJ1-2, with 10 bases aligning to TRBD1. Germline V lookup: CDR1 LNHDA, CDR2 SQIVND (reference sequence). Trimming at V came to 3 bases and at J to 7 bases, leaving 5 bases not matched to a gene. The CDR3 consists of 14 residues.

This clone was seen only once. J is TRBJ2-2 and V is TRBV19; 12 bases line up with TRBD2. CDR1 LNHDA and CDR2 SQIVND come from the germline V gene (reference sequence). With 3 bases clipped from V and 6 bases from J, the junction kept 2 bases outside the gene matches. This CDR3 contains 15 residues. The CDR3 protein is CASSMTSGSPGELFF. Written as DNA, the CDR3 is TGTGCCAGTAGTATGACTAGCGGGAGCCCCGGGGAGCTGTTTTTT.